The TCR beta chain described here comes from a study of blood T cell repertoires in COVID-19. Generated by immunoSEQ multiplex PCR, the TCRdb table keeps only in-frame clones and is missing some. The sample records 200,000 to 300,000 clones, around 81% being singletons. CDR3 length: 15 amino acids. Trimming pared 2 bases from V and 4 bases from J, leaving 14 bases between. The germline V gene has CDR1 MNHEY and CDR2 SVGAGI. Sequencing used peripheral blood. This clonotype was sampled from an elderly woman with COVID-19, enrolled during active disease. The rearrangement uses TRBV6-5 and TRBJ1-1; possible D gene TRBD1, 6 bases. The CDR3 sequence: CASSYGYRASTEAFF. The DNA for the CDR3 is TGTGCCAGCAGTTACGGGTACAGGGCAAGCACTGAAGCTTTCTTT.